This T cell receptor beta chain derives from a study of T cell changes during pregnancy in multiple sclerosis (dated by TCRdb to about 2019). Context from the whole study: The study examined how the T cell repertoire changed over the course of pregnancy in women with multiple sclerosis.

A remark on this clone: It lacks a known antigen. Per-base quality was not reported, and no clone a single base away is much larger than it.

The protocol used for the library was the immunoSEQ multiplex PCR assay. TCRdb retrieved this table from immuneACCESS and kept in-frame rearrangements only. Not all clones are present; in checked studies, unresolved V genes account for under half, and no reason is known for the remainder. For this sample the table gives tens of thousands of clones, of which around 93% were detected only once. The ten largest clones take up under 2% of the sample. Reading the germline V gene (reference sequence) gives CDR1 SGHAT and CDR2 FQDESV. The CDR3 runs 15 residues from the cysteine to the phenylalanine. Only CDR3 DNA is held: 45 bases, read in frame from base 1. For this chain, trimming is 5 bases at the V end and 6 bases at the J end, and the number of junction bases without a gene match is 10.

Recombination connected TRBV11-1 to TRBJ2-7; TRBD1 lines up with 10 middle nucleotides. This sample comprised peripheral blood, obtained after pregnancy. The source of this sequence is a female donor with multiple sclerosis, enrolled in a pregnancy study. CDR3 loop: CASSDDRGRDLEQYF. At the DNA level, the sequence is TGTGCCAGCAGCGACGACAGGGGGCGGGACCTCGAGCAGTACTTC.